This T cell receptor (beta chain) emerged from a study of CD8+ T cells in alopecia areata. This sample's treatment: oral pan-JAK inhibitor, 5-10 mg twice daily. T lymphocytes (CD4+ and CD8+) were sorted from PBMCs. Trimming cost V 5 bases and J 0 bases; bases outside gene matches: 2. The CDR3 consists of 14 residues. CDR1 LNHDA and CDR2 SQIVND come from the germline V gene (reference sequence). Extraction and reverse transcription of RNA yielded cDNA as the sequencing template. Profiling relied on immunoSEQ multiplex PCR, and the TCRdb table lists in-frame clones only, not all of them. The profile shows under 200,000 clones, 55% to 75% of them singletons. Study outcomes and limitations: Scalp and blood retained many expanded lesional clones during tofacitinib. A single nonresponder leaves the baseline CD8+ expansion link to response uncertain.

For this clone: Antigen unknown.

The sequence derives from a human donor with alopecia areata. The sequences come from CD4+ T cells sorted from blood, collected at week 4, from a patient treated with tofacitinib. The chain is built from TRBV19 and TRBJ2-5, with 8 bases lining up with TRBD1. For the CDR3, the DNA is TGTGCCAGTAGTGGGACAGGCTACCAAGAGACCCAGTACTTC. The encoded protein is CASSGTGYQETQYF.